What follows are 6 T cell receptor beta chains derived from one specimen sequenced in a study of blood T cell repertoires in COVID-19. This table comes from immunoSEQ multiplex PCR, and its TCRdb copy is limited to in-frame clones, with some not included. The sample consists of approximately 230,000 clones, 79% of them appearing once. The sample comprised peripheral blood. These receptors originate from a woman in her 40s with active or convalescent COVID-19.

This chain uses TRBV28 with TRBJ1-2; no clear D. Germline V gene sequence: CDR1 MDHEN, CDR2 SYDVKM. V shed 5 bases and J shed 4 bases, with 8 bases lying between them. The CDR3 consists of 12 residues. This chain's CDR3 is CASSPAIYGYTF. Written as DNA, the CDR3 is TGTGCCAGCAGTCCCGCGATCTATGGCTACACCTTC.

V gene TRBV20-1 combines with J gene TRBJ1-2; D is ambiguous. Germline assignment: CDR1 DFQATT and CDR2 SNEGSKA (reference sequence). V was cut by 3 bases and J by 4 bases, with 9 bases left in between. The CDR3 spans 12 residues. The CDR3 DNA is TGCAGTGCTAGTCACGGGAGCTATGGCTACACCTTC. This codes for CSASHGSYGYTF.

The chain joins TRBV10-3 to TRBJ1-2; no clear D gene. The germline V gene encodes CDR1 ENHRY and CDR2 SYGVKD. The V end was cut by 0 bases, the J end by 5 bases, with 4 bases between. This CDR3 contains 12 residues. CDR3 residues: CAISESQYGYTF. DNA of the CDR3: TGTGCCATCAGTGAGTCACAGTATGGCTACACCTTC.

This clone is judged medium-sized (0.01 to 0.1%). V is TRBV6-5 and J is TRBJ1-1; D possibly corresponds to TRBD1 (6 bases). Germline CDR1 reads MNHEY; CDR2 reads SVGAGI. This CDR3 comprises 15 residues. V was cut by 4 bases and J by 1 base, with 13 bases left in between. The CDR3 DNA sequence: TGTGCCAGCAGTTTCCGAGGGACAAAGAACACTGAAGCTTTCTTT. This codes for CASSFRGTKNTEAFF.

V and J are TRBV5-1 and TRBJ1-1, with a possible D match to TRBD1 (6 bases). The V gene's germline CDR1 is SGHRS and CDR2 YFSETQ. Trimming took 4 bases from V and 3 from J, leaving 13 bases between them. CDR3 size: 14 residues. CDR3 nucleotides: TGCGCCAGCAGCGCCGCGGGGGCCGACACTGAAGCTTTCTTT. This encodes CASSAAGADTEAFF.

This clone turned up a few times. This chain connects TRBV3-1 (or the pseudogene TRBV3-2) to TRBJ1-5; 7 positions agree with TRBD1. The CDR3 has 14 amino acids. Germline V gives CDR1 LGHDT, CDR2 YNNKEL (reference sequence). The V segment lost 7 bases and the J segment 0 bases; nucleotides outside the gene matches: 3. This CDR3 reads CASNHRGSNQPQHF. CDR3 sequence (DNA): TGTGCCAGCAACCACAGGGGTAGCAATCAGCCCCAGCATTTT.